This TCR beta chain emerged from a study of esophageal squamous cell carcinoma under preoperative chemotherapy. Time point specified: before preoperative PTX-NDP chemotherapy. Patients received paclitaxel-nedaplatin as preoperative chemotherapy before surgery. Per germline, CDR1 MNHNS and CDR2 SASEGT. J was trimmed by 0 bases and V by 6 bases; bases with no gene match: 14. CDR3 length: 18 residues. TCRdb re-called the PCR reads through MiXCR, storing one row per CDR3 protein. This table has about 15,000 distinct CDR3 sequences, approximately 50% appearing once. Sampling was done from a patient given preoperative chemotherapy. This chain uses TRBV6-1 with TRBJ2-4, with TRBD1 identical over 7 bases. The TCR was taken from a human donor with esophageal squamous cell carcinoma. The donor label of this sample is uncertain. The CDR3 here is CASRRPGQQNLAKNIQYF. The CDR3 nucleotides are TGTGCCAGCAGACGACCGGGACAGCAAAACTTAGCCAAAAACATTCAGTACTTC.